These 32 T cell receptor beta chains share one sample of origin, sequenced in a study of T cell responses to AZD1222 COVID-19 vaccine (dated by TCRdb to the early 2020s). Per the publication, the time point label means: baseline before first vaccination. Receptor amplification or capture employed the immunoSEQ multiplex PCR assay. The clones in this table, taken by TCRdb from immuneACCESS, are in-frame only. Not every clone is retained; where verified, under half of the shortfall comes from an unresolved V gene, and the cause of the rest is unknown. The sample table holds around 150,000 clones, of which roughly 90% were seen once. The ten largest clones represent around 6% of the sample. The starting material was peripheral blood, obtained on day 0 of AZD1222 vaccination. These receptors were taken from an adult in good health.

The chain couples TRBV9 to TRBJ1-1; D is unclear. In germline, CDR1 is SGDLS, CDR2 YYNGEE. The CDR3 has 13 amino acids. Trimming cost V 3 bases and J 4 bases, with 10 bases left between them. CDR3 protein: CASSAPGVTEAFF. The CDR3 DNA is TGTGCCAGCAGCGCCCCGGGTGTCACTGAAGCTTTCTTT.

The chain joins TRBV30 to TRBJ1-4; D not resolved. The CDR3 has 14 residues. V was pared by 1 base and J by 11 bases, with 17 bases between. Germline V gives CDR1 GTSNPN, CDR2 SVGIG (reference sequence). The CDR3 reads CAWSDNKGTAKLFF. The CDR3 coding sequence is TGTGCCTGGAGTGACAATAAGGGTACCGCGAAACTGTTTTTT.

This clone was seen only a few times. The rearrangement links TRBV19 to TRBJ1-5; D gene unclear. The germline V gene encodes CDR1 LNHDA and CDR2 SQIVND (reference sequence). The V gene lost 5 bases and the J gene lost 3 bases, with 14 bases spanning the gap. This CDR3 contains 15 residues. CDR3 nucleotide sequence: TGTGCCAGTAGTGTTTACTCAAACCTCAATCAGCCCCAGCATTTT. This translates into CASSVYSNLNQPQHF.

The rearrangement uses TRBV24-1 and TRBJ1-5; 10 bases are a match to TRBD1. V was pared by 6 bases and J by 3 bases, with 13 bases of the junction left unmatched. The CDR3 extends over 18 amino acids. Germline V gives CDR1 KGHDR, CDR2 SFDVKD. CDR3 nucleotides: TGTGCCACCAGTCCTTCCCCGGGACAGGGGCCACCCAATCAGCCCCAGCATTTT. Protein product: CATSPSPGQGPPNQPQHF.

The rearrangement uses TRBV7-2 and TRBJ2-3; TRBD2 matches at 10 bases. The CDR3 totals 17 residues. With 5 bases clipped from V and 6 bases from J, the junction kept 14 bases outside the gene matches. Germline V gene sequence: CDR1 SGHTA, CDR2 FQGNSA. The CDR3, as DNA: TGTGCCAGCAGCCGCCAGGGTAGCGGGAGGACAGCCGATACGCAGTATTTT. Translation gives CASSRQGSGRTADTQYF.

The chain is built from TRBV6-2 or TRBV6-3 and TRBJ1-5; D remains unclear. This CDR3 spans 12 amino acids. V was pared by 2 bases and J by 9 bases, with 8 bases between. Germline CDR1 is MNHEY and CDR2 is SVGEGT. CDR3 region: CASSYLEVPQHF. The DNA for the CDR3 is TGTGCCAGCAGTTACCTAGAGGTGCCCCAGCATTTT.

The chain carries TRBV28 and TRBJ1-2; tentatively, D is TRBD1 (5 bases). Trimming took 8 bases from V and 5 from J, leaving 12 bases between them. Germline V gives CDR1 MDHEN, CDR2 SYDVKM. This CDR3 region has 12 residues. The CDR3 here is CASSIGEYGYTF. Written as DNA, the CDR3 is TGTGCCAGCTCCATAGGGGAGTATGGCTACACCTTC.

V usage is TRBV3-1 (or the pseudogene TRBV3-2) and J usage is TRBJ1-6, with 7 bases matching TRBD1. V dropped 0 bases and J dropped 0; count of bases not matched to a gene: 5. Germline V gene lookup returns CDR1 LGHDT and CDR2 YNNKEL (reference sequence). This CDR3 comprises 18 residues. The CDR3: CASSQEGGRSSYNSPLHF. The CDR3 coding sequence is TGTGCCAGCAGCCAAGAAGGGGGCAGGAGCTCCTATAATTCACCCCTCCACTTT.

This sequence joins TRBV4-3 and TRBJ1-6; 11 nucleotides match TRBD1. Germline CDR1 LGHNA, CDR2 YSLEER. With V trimmed by 3 bases and J by 10 bases, 11 bases remained unmatched. The CDR3 runs 17 residues. The CDR3: CASSHVQPGQGVSPLHF. DNA of the CDR3: TGCGCCAGCAGCCATGTTCAACCGGGACAGGGGGTCTCACCCCTCCACTTT.

This sequence joins TRBV7-3 and TRBJ2-1, with 9 bases identical to TRBD1. The V gene end was trimmed by 6 bases and the J gene end by 8 bases; junction bases not matched to a gene: 2. Germline CDR1 SGHTA, CDR2 FQGTGA. The CDR3 sequence is 12 residues long. The CDR3 region is CASSRDRDEQFF. In nucleotides, the CDR3 is TGTGCCAGCAGTCGGGACAGGGATGAGCAGTTCTTC.

The chain links TRBV7-3 to TRBJ1-1; D is perhaps TRBD1 (5 bases). Germline lookup yields CDR1 SGHTA and CDR2 FQGTGA. This CDR3 has 13 residues. V shed 1 base and J shed 7 bases, with 10 bases lying between them. The CDR3 region is CASSLIFGGEAFF. The CDR3 bases are TGTGCCAGCAGCTTAATTTTTGGGGGTGAAGCTTTCTTT.

The CDR3: CASSLRGSFRAFF. The CDR3 nucleotides are TGTGCCAGCAGTTTAAGGGGGTCCTTCCGGGCTTTCTTT. This rearrangement joins TRBV27 to TRBJ1-1; D may be TRBD1 (6 bases). Per the germline V gene, CDR1 is MNHEY and CDR2 is SMNVEV (reference sequence). V lost 2 bases to trimming and J lost 11 bases, with 15 bases between them. The CDR3 runs to 13 residues.

This rearrangement joins TRBV29-1 to TRBJ1-1, with TRBD1 matching over 10 bases. CDR1 and CDR2 (germline): SQVTM, ANQGSEA. After removal of 7 bases from V and 1 base from J, the junction contained 6 bases not matched to a gene. The CDR3 runs 14 residues. The CDR3 DNA follows: TGCAGCGGTAAGACAGGGGGCGAGAACACTGAAGCTTTCTTT. This codes for CSGKTGGENTEAFF.

This chain uses TRBV28 with TRBJ1-1; D is undetermined. Trimming cost V 2 bases and J 3 bases, with 7 bases left between them. The CDR3 loop spans 13 amino acids. Germline assignment: CDR1 MDHEN and CDR2 SYDVKM. This CDR3 reads CASSLTRDTEAFF. DNA of the CDR3: TGTGCCAGCAGTTTAACGAGGGACACTGAAGCTTTCTTT.

This clone occurred once. V and J are TRBV27 and TRBJ1-3; D gene unclear. The CDR3 length is 16 residues. The germline V and J ends were trimmed by 0 bases and 0 bases, with 9 bases remaining between them. Germline assignment: CDR1 MNHEY and CDR2 SMNVEV (reference sequence). The CDR3 DNA is TGTGCCAGCAGTTTATCCCCAGGTAGCTCTGGAAACACCATATATTTT. This encodes CASSLSPGSSGNTIYF.

The V and J genes are TRBV19 and TRBJ1-3; 7 bases align to TRBD1. Germline values: CDR1 LNHDA, CDR2 SQIVND (reference sequence). V lost 5 bases and J lost 4; bases outside the gene matches: 8. This CDR3 is built from 15 residues. This CDR3 is CASSRQGKSGNTIYF. CDR3 nucleotide sequence: TGTGCCAGTAGTCGACAGGGAAAATCCGGAAACACCATATATTTT.

The chain uses TRBV5-3 and TRBJ1-2, with a weak D call TRBD1 (5 bases). TRBV5-3 is an open reading frame, and its role is uncertain. V lost 5 bases and J lost 8, with 37 bases in between. This CDR3 spans 20 amino acids. The CDR3 nucleotides are TGTGCCAGAAGTCATAGGGGAAAGGGTTCTGCAATACAAGAGGGTATGGGCTACACCTTC. It codes for CARSHRGKGSAIQEGMGYTF.

This clone appeared a single time. The V call is TRBV28, the J call TRBJ1-1; no reliable D call. Germline CDR1 is MDHEN and CDR2 is SYDVKM. The CDR3 spans 17 residues. V dropped 5 bases and J dropped 3 bases, with 22 bases sitting between them. CDR3 sequence (DNA): TGTGCCAGCAGTGTGGGCCTTCCCCAAGTGGGAGACACTGAAGCTTTCTTT. Residues: CASSVGLPQVGDTEAFF.

This clone has a handful of counts. The V call is TRBV24-1, the J call TRBJ2-1; D unresolved. The CDR3 consists of 16 residues. The V end was cut by 3 bases, the J end by 4 bases, with 15 bases between. From germline, CDR1 is KGHDR and CDR2 SFDVKD. CDR3 DNA sequence: TGTGCCACCAGTGATGCACAGATGTTGCCTTACAATGAGCAGTTCTTC. The encoded protein is CATSDAQMLPYNEQFF.

The V gene is TRBV10-3, the J gene TRBJ2-1; D is unresolved. Trimming removed 3 bases from V and 6 bases from J, with 18 bases in between. Germline V gene data show CDR1 as ENHRY and CDR2 as SYGVKD. The length of the CDR3 is 16 residues. The CDR3 here is CAISDAFGSRINEQFF. The CDR3 DNA reads TGTGCCATCAGTGATGCGTTCGGATCCCGGATCAATGAGCAGTTCTTC.

The chain uses TRBV23-1 and TRBJ2-5; the match to TRBD1 covers 11 bases. TRBV23-1 is identified as an open reading frame with a role that is uncertain. This CDR3 has 16 amino acids. The ends lost 0 bases at V and 2 bases at J; junction bases unmatched: 2. The CDR3 nucleotides are TGCGCCAGCAGTCAATCGGGGGACAGGGGGCAAGAGACCCAGTACTTC. It encodes CASSQSGDRGQETQYF.

This chain connects TRBV21-1 to TRBJ1-2; the table's D call, TRBD1, has no DNA check behind it. TRBV21-1 is shown as a pseudogene. This CDR3 has 21 amino acids. CDR3 coding DNA: TGTGCCAGCAGCAAATTGGGCGTAGCAGGACAGGGGGCGCCGGGGAACTATGGCTACACCTTC. Translated: CASSKLGVAGQGAPGNYGYTF.

The genes are TRBV7-2 and TRBJ1-1; D call uncertain. Trimming pared 3 bases from V and 2 bases from J, leaving 13 bases between. This CDR3 contains 15 residues. Germline V gene data show CDR1 as SGHTA and CDR2 as FQGNSA. The CDR3 DNA reads TGTGCCAGCAGCTTTTATGCGGAACTCAACACTGAAGCTTTCTTT. Translated, it gives CASSFYAELNTEAFF.

The chain couples TRBV25-1 to TRBJ2-7, with a tentative D call TRBD1 (6 bases). The length of the CDR3 is 15 residues. Germline CDR1 and CDR2: MGHDK and SYGVNS. The V and J ends lost 2 bases and 0 bases respectively, with 11 bases between them. CDR3: CASSETGLSSYEQYF. DNA of the CDR3: TGTGCCAGCAGTGAAACAGGGTTGAGCTCCTACGAGCAGTACTTC.

V and J are TRBV28 and TRBJ1-2; 11 bases fit TRBD1. The germline gives CDR1 MDHEN, CDR2 SYDVKM. V was pared by 5 bases and J by 8 bases, with 7 bases of the junction left unmatched. The CDR3 is made up of 14 amino acids. DNA of the CDR3: TGTGCCAGCAGTCCGGGGACAGGGGGTCGAGGCTACACCTTC. As protein: CASSPGTGGRGYTF.

This sequence joins TRBV30 and TRBJ1-1; D is uncertain. Germline V gene sequence: CDR1 GTSNPN, CDR2 SVGIG (reference sequence). The germline V and J ends were trimmed by 0 bases and 1 base, with 15 bases remaining between them. There are 16 residues in the CDR3. CDR3 protein: CAWSVWGGRGNTEAFF. The CDR3 DNA follows: TGTGCCTGGAGTGTTTGGGGAGGGCGGGGGAACACTGAAGCTTTCTTT.

The chain uses TRBV19 and TRBJ2-3; possible D gene TRBD2, 5 bases. The germline CDR1 and CDR2 sequences are LNHDA and SQIVND (reference sequence). Trimming cost V 7 bases and J 5 bases, with 19 bases left between them. The CDR3 length is 15 residues. DNA of the CDR3: TGTGCCAGTACCCCGTCGGGGAATTGGGGAGATACGCAGTATTTT. Encoded protein: CASTPSGNWGDTQYF. Complete variable domain (other parts from reference TRBV19 and TRBJ2-3): DGGITQSPKYLFRKEGQNVTLSCEQNLNHDAMYWYRQDPGQGLRLIYYSQIVNDFQKGDIAEGYSVSREKKESFPLTVTSAQKNPTAFYLCASTPSGNWGDTQYFGPGTRLTVL.

This clone occurred once. This chain uses TRBV7-8 with TRBJ1-2; 10 bases align to TRBD1. In germline, CDR1 is SGHVS, CDR2 FQNEAQ. This CDR3 contains 16 residues. V shed 3 bases and J 8 bases; nucleotides not matched to a gene: 12. The DNA for the CDR3 is TGTGCCAGCAGCTTTGCAGGGACAGGGGAATCGGACGGCTACACCTTC. Its translation: CASSFAGTGESDGYTF.

The genes are TRBV9 and TRBJ2-7; tentatively, D is TRBD2 (5 bases). Germline loops: CDR1 SGDLS, CDR2 YYNGEE. Trimming stripped 4 bases from V and 0 bases from J, with 14 bases between. CDR3 length: 15 amino acids. In DNA, the CDR3 is TGTGCCAGCAGCCCCCGGACGGGGAGCTCCTACGAGCAGTACTTC. It encodes CASSPRTGSSYEQYF. Based on the CDR3 plus reference TRBV9 and TRBJ2-7, the full variable domain is DSGVTQTPKHLITATGQRVTLRCSPRSGDLSVYWYQQSLDQGLQFLIQYYNGEERAKGNILERFSAQQFPDLHSELNLSSLELGDSALYFCASSPRTGSSYEQYFGPGTRLTVT.

The rearrangement joins TRBV27 to TRBJ1-1, with D unclear. This CDR3 has 13 amino acids. V gave up 6 bases and J gave up 5 bases, with 13 bases separating them. CDR1 and CDR2 from the germline V gene are MNHEY and SMNVEV (reference sequence). The CDR3 protein is CASSSIGRTEAFF. For the CDR3, the DNA is TGTGCCAGCAGCTCAATAGGACGTACTGAAGCTTTCTTT.

This sequence joins TRBV28 and TRBJ1-5, with 10 bases aligning to TRBD1. CDR1 and CDR2 (germline): MDHEN, SYDVKM. This CDR3 is built from 14 residues. V trimming: 5 bases; J trimming: 7 bases; junction bases outside the gene matches: 5. In nucleotides, the CDR3 is TGTGCCAGCAGTCGACAGGGGGCACGCCAGCCCCAGCATTTT. This gives the protein CASSRQGARQPQHF.

The chain combines TRBV7-2 with TRBJ1-3, with a possible D match to TRBD1 (6 bases). Per germline, CDR1 SGHTA and CDR2 FQGNSA. This CDR3 spans 15 amino acids. V gave up 5 bases and J gave up 4 bases, with 15 bases separating them. CDR3 amino acids: CASSLLTGLGNTIYF. DNA of the CDR3: TGTGCCAGCAGCCTCCTGACAGGACTCGGAAACACCATATATTTT.